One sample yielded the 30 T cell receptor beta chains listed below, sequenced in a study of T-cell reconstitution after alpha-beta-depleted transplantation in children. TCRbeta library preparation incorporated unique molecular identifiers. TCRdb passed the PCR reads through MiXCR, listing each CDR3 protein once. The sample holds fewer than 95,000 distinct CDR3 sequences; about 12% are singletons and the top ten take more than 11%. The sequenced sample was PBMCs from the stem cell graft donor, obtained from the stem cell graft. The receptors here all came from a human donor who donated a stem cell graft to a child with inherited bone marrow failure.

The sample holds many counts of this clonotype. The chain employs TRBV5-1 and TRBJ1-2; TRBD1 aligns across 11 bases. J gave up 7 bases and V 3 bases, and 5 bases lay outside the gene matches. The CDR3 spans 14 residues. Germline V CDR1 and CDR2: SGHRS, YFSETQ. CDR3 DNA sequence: TGCGCCAGCAGCTCCGGACAGGGGGCTAGTGGCTACACCTTC. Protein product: CASSSGQGASGYTF.

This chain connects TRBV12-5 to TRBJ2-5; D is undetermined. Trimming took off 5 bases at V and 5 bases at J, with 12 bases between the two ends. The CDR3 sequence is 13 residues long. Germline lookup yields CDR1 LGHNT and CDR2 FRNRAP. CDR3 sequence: CASGTQNRETQYF. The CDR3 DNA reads TGTGCTAGTGGTACCCAAAATCGGGAGACCCAGTACTTC.

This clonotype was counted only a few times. The CDR3 DNA reads as TGTGCCAGCACCCCCATTAGCGGGGGGCTACAAGAGACCCAGTACTTC. Encoded protein: CASTPISGGLQETQYF. The V and J genes are TRBV21-1 and TRBJ2-5; whether TRBD2, the table's D call, matches the DNA was not checked. TRBV21-1 is a recognized pseudogene. This CDR3 has 16 amino acids.

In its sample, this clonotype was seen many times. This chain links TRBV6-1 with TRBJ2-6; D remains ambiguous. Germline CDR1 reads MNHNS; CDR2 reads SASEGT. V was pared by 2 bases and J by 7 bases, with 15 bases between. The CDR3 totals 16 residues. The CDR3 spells CASSETEAVGANVLTF. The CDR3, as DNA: TGTGCCAGCAGTGAAACAGAGGCCGTTGGAGCCAACGTCCTGACTTTC.

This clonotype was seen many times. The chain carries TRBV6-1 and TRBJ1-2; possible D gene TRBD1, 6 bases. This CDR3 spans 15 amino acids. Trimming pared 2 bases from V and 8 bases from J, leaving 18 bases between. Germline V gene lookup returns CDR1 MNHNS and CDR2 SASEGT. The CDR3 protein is CASSEFLEGDLGYTF. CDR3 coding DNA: TGTGCCAGCAGTGAATTTCTAGAGGGGGACCTGGGCTACACCTTC.

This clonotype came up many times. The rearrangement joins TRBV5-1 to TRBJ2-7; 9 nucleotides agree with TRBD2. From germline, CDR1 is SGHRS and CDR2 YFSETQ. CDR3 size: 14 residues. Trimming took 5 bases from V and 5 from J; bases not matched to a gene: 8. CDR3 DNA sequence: TGCGCCAGCAGAGGGAGCCTAGCGGGAAACGAGCAGTACTTC. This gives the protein CASRGSLAGNEQYF.

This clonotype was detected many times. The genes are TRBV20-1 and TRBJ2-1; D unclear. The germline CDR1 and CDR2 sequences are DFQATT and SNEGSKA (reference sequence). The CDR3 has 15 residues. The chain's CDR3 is CSPRSSQSSYNEQFF. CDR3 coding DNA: TGCAGCCCAAGGAGCTCCCAGAGCTCCTACAATGAGCAGTTCTTC.

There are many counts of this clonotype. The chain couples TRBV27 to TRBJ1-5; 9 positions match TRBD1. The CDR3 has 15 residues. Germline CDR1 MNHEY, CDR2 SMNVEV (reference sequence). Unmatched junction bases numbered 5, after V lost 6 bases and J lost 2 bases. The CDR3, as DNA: TGTGCCAGCAGGCGGGACAGGGAAGGCAATCAGCCCCAGCATTTT. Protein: CASRRDREGNQPQHF.

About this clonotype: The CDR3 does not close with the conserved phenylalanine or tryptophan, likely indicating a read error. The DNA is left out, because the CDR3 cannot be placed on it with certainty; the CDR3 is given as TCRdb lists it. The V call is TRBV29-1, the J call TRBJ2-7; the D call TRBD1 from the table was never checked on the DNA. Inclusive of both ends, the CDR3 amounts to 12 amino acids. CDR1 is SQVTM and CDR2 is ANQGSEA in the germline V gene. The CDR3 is CSVEGHRAEQSS.

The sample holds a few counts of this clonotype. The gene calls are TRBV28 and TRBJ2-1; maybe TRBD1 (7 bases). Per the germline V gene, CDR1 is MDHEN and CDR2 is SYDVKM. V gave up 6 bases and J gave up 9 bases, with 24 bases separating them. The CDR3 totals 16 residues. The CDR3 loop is CASSFSGQHSGVEQFF. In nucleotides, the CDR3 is TGTGCCAGCAGCTTCTCGGGACAGCACTCGGGAGTTGAGCAGTTCTTC.

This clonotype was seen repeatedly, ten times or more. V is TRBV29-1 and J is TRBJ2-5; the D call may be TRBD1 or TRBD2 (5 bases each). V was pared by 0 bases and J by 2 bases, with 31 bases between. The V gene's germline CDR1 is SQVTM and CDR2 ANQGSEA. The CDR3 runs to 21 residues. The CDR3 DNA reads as TGCAGCGTTGAAGATCTTCGGGTAGCCCGTCGCCCTGTGGGGGAGCAAGAGACCCAGTACTTC. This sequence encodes CSVEDLRVARRPVGEQETQYF.

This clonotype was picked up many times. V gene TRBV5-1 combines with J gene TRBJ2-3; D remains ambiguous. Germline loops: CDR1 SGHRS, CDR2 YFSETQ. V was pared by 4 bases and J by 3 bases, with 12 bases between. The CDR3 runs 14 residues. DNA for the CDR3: TGCGCCAGCAGCCCTGAAAGAATGACAGATACGCAGTATTTT. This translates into CASSPERMTDTQYF. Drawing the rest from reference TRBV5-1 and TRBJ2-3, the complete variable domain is KAGVTQTPRYLIKTRGQQVTLSCSPISGHRSVSWYQQTPGQGLQFLFEYFSETQRNKGNFPGRFSGRQFSNSRSEMNVSTLELGDSALYLCASSPERMTDTQYFGPGTRLTVL.

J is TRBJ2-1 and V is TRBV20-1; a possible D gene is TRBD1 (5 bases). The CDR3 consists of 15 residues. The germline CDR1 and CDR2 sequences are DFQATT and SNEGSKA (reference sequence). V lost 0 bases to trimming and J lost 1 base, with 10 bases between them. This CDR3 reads CSAREGARSYNEQFF. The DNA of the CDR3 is TGCAGTGCTAGAGAAGGGGCCCGGTCCTACAATGAGCAGTTCTTC.

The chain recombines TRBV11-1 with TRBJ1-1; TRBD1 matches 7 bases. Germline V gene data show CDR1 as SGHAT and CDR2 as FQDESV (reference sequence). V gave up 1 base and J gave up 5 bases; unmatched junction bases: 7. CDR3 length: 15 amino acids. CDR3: CASSLGETGKTEAFF. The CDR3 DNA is TGTGCCAGCAGCTTAGGCGAGACAGGGAAAACTGAAGCTTTCTTT. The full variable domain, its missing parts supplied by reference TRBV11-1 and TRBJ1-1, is EAEVAQSPRYKITEKSQAVAFWCDPISGHATLYWYRQILGQGPELLVQFQDESVVDDSQLPKDRFSAERLKGVDSTLKIQPAELGDSAMYLCASSLGETGKTEAFFGQGTRLTVV.

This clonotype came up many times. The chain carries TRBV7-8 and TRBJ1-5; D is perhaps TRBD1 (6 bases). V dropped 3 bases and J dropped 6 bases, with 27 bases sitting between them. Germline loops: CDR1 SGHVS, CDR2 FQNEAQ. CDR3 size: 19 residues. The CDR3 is CASSFWGGGGGGGSQPQHF. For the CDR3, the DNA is TGTGCCAGCAGCTTTTGGGGCGGCGGGGGCGGGGGAGGTAGTCAGCCCCAGCATTTT. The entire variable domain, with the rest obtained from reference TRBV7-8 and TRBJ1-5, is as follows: GAGVSQSPRYKVAKRGQDVALRCDPISGHVSLFWYQQALGQGPEFLTYFQNEAQLDKSGLPSDRFFAERPEGSVSTLKIQRTQQEDSAVYLCASSFWGGGGGGGSQPQHFGDGTRLSIL.

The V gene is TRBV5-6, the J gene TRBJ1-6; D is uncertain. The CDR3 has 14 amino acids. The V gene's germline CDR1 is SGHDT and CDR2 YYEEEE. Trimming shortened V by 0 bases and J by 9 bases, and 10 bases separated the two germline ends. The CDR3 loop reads CASSLGGGGSPLHF. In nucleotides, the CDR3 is TGTGCCAGCAGCTTGGGAGGAGGCGGTTCACCCCTCCACTTT.

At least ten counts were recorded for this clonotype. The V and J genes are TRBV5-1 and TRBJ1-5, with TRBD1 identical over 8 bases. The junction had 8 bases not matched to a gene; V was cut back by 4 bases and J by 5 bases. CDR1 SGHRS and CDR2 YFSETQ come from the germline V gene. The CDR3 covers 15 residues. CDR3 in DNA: TGCGCCAGCAGCCCTAGGACAGGGAGTGATCAGCCCCAGCATTTT. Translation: CASSPRTGSDQPQHF.

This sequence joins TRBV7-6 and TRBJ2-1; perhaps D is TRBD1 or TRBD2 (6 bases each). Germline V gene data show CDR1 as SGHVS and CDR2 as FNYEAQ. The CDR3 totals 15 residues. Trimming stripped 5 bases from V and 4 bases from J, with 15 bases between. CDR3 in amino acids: CASSKEGGEYNEQFF. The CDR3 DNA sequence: TGTGCCAGCAGCAAAGAGGGGGGAGAGTACAATGAGCAGTTCTTC. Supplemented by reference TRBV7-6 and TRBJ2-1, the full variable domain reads GAGVSQSPRYKVTKRGQDVALRCDPISGHVSLYWYRQALGQGPEFLTYFNYEAQQDKSGLPNDRFSAERPEGSISTLTIQRTEQRDSAMYRCASSKEGGEYNEQFFGPGTRLTVL.

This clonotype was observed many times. The DNA of the CDR3 is TGTGCCAGCAGCTTAGCCCACAGGGGGGCGAATTCACCCCTCCACTTT. Residues: CASSLAHRGANSPLHF. The chain carries TRBV7-6 and TRBJ1-6; 8 nucleotides line up with TRBD1. Per germline, CDR1 SGHVS and CDR2 FNYEAQ. The length of the CDR3 is 16 residues. V trimming: 0 bases; J trimming: 7 bases; junction bases outside the gene matches: 5.

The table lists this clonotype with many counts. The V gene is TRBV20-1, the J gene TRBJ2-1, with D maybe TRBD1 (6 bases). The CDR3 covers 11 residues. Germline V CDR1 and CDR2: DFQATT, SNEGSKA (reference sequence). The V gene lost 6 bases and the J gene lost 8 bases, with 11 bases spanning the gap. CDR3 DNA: TGCAGTGCAGGCAGGGGCGATGAGCAGTTCTTC. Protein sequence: CSAGRGDEQFF.

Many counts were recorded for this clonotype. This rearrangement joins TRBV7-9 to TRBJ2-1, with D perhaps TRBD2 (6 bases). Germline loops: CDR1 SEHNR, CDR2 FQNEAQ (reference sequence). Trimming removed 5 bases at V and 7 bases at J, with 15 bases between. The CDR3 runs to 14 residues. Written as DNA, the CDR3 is TGTGCCAGCAGCCAGAGGGCGGGGTCAAATGAGCAGTTCTTC. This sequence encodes CASSQRAGSNEQFF.

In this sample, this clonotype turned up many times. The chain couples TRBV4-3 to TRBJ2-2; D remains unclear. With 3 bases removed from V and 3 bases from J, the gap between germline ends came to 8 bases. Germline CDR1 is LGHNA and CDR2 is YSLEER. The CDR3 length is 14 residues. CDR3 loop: CASSQAPYTGELFF. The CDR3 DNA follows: TGCGCCAGCAGCCAGGCACCCTACACCGGGGAGCTGTTTTTT.

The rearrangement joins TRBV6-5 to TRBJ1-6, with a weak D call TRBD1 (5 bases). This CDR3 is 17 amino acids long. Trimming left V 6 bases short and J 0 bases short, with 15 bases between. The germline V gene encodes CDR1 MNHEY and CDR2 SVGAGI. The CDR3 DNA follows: TGTGCCAGCAGCCCGGGACCTCCGAGCTCCTATAATTCACCCCTCCACTTT. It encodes CASSPGPPSSYNSPLHF.

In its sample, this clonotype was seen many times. CDR3 in DNA: TGCGCCAGCAGCTGGGGACTAGCGGGGGAAAATGAGCAGTTCTTC. Its translation: CASSWGLAGENEQFF. The J gene is TRBJ2-1, the V gene TRBV5-1; 14 bases align to TRBD2. This CDR3 region has 15 residues. Germline CDR1 reads SGHRS; CDR2 reads YFSETQ. Germline trimming cut 3 bases from V and 7 bases from J; bases unmatched to any gene: 3.

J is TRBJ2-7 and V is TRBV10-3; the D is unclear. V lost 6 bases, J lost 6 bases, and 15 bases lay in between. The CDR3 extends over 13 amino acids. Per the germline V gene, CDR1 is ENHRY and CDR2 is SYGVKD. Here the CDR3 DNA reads TGTGCCATCAGCTCCAGAGACGACTTCGAGCAGTACTTC. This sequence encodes CAISSRDDFEQYF.

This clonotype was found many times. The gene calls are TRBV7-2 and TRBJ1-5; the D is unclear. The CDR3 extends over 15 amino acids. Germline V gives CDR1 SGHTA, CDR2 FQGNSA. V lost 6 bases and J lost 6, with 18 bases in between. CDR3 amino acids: CASRETVGAGQPQHF. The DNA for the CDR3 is TGTGCCAGCAGGGAGACGGTAGGAGCCGGTCAGCCCCAGCATTTT.

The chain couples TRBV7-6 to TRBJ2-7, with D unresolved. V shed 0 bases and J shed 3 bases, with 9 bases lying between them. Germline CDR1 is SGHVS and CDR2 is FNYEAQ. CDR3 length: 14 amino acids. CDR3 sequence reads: CASSLAGPGYEQYF. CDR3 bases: TGTGCCAGCAGCTTAGCGGGCCCGGGCTACGAGCAGTACTTC.

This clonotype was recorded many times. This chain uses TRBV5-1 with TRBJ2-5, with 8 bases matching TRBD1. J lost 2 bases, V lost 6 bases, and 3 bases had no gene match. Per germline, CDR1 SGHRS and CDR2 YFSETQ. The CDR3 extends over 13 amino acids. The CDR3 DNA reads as TGCGCCAGCACGACAGGGGTTCAAGAGACCCAGTACTTC. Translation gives CASTTGVQETQYF.

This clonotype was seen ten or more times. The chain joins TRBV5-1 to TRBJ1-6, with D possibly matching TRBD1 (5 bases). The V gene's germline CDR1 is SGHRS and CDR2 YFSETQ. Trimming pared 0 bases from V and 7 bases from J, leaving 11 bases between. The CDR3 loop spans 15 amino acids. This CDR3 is CASSLAGVRNSPLHF. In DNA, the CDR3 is TGCGCCAGCAGCTTGGCGGGGGTTCGGAATTCACCCCTCCACTTT.

Here the CDR3 reads CASSQSRLPGTDTQYF. CDR3 DNA sequence: TGCGCCAGCAGTCAATCCAGACTACCAGGCACAGATACGCAGTATTTT. This chain uses TRBV23-1 with TRBJ2-3; TRBD2 is a possible D gene (5 bases). TRBV23-1 is annotated as an ORF whose role is uncertain. CDR3 size: 16 residues. Trimming pared 0 bases from V and 1 base from J, leaving 11 bases between.